This is a list of T cell receptor beta chains from one sample in a study of blood T cell repertoires in COVID-19. The repertoire was sequenced with immunoSEQ multiplex PCR; TCRdb's copy has only in-frame clones and lacks some. The table shows about 210,000 clones, with 80% to 90% occurring only once. Sequences were obtained from PBMCs or T cells enriched from blood (not recorded which). These receptors all come from a man younger than 40 in a cohort exposed to, infected with or recovered from COVID-19 (not recorded which). Both conserved end residues are part of each CDR3. The D gene is left open where the match is weak. Some rows have no size entry. The others give once, few or many, or a class for an expanded clone.

V: TRBV4-1; length: 16; J: TRBJ1-6; D: NA; size: NA; DNA: TGCGCCAGCAGCCCTGGGACTTCCTCCTATAATTCACCCCTCCACTTT; CDR3: CASSPGTSSYNSPLHF
V: TRBV3-1/TRBV3-2; length: 15; J: TRBJ2-1; D: TRBD2; size: NA; DNA: TGTGCCAGCAGCCGTAGGACTAGCGTTCACAATGAGCAGTTCTTC; CDR3: CASSRRTSVHNEQFF
V: TRBV10-3; length: 14; J: TRBJ2-3; D: NA; size: NA; DNA: TGTGCCATCAAGAGGGAAGGGGGTACAGATACGCAGTATTTT; CDR3: CAIKREGGTDTQYF
V: TRBV27; length: 10; J: TRBJ1-4; D: NA; size: NA; DNA: TGTGCCAGTAGTTCAGGGAAACTGTTTTTT; CDR3: CASSSGKLFF
V: TRBV7-9; length: 11; J: TRBJ2-7; D: NA; size: NA; DNA: TGTGCCAGCAGCCCCCAATACGAGCAGTACTTC; CDR3: CASSPQYEQYF
V: TRBV5-1; length: 17; J: TRBJ2-1; D: NA; size: NA; DNA: TGCGCCAGCAGTCCTGGTAAGCCGCTCTTAGATCTCAATGAGCAGTTCTTC; CDR3: CASSPGKPLLDLNEQFF
V: TRBV19; length: 16; J: TRBJ2-1; D: NA; size: NA; DNA: TGTGCCAGTAGTTGGGGCGGGGACTTGAAGTACAATGAGCAGTTCTTC; CDR3: CASSWGGDLKYNEQFF
V: TRBV28; length: 20; J: TRBJ2-7; D: TRBD2; size: NA; DNA: TGTGCCAGCAGTTTAGGCCGACGGTTGGGACTAGCGGAACAATCCTACGAGCAGTACTTC; CDR3: CASSLGRRLGLAEQSYEQYF
V: TRBV27; length: 16; J: TRBJ2-7; D: TRBD2; size: NA; DNA: TGTGCCAGCAGTTTAGGGCGCCTAGCGGGGGTATACGAGCAGTACTTC; CDR3: CASSLGRLAGVYEQYF
V: TRBV27; length: 13; J: TRBJ2-7; D: NA; size: NA; DNA: TGTGCCAGCAGTTTTAAGGGGTCCCACGAGCAGTACTTC; CDR3: CASSFKGSHEQYF
V: TRBV6-2/TRBV6-3; length: 16; J: TRBJ2-7; D: TRBD2; size: NA; DNA: TGTGCCAGCAGTTACCTGACTAGCGTCCCTCCCTACGAGCAGTACTTC; CDR3: CASSYLTSVPPYEQYF
V: TRBV27; length: 14; J: TRBJ2-2; D: NA; size: NA; DNA: TGTGCCAGCCTTCCCGGCGGAGGGGCCGGGGAGCTGTTTTTT; CDR3: CASLPGGGAGELFF
V: TRBV15; length: 16; J: TRBJ2-1; D: TRBD2; size: NA; DNA: TGTGCCACCAGCACCTTAGGGACTAGCGGGAGGAATGAGCAGTTCTTC; CDR3: CATSTLGTSGRNEQFF
V: TRBV20-1; length: 11; J: TRBJ2-7; D: TRBD2; size: NA; DNA: TGCAGTGGGGGGGGTTTGGACGAGCAGTACTTC; CDR3: CSGGGLDEQYF
V: TRBV3-1/TRBV3-2; length: 15; J: TRBJ1-3; D: NA; size: NA; DNA: TGTGCCAGCAGCGCGGACAGATACTCTGGAAACACCATATATTTT; CDR3: CASSADRYSGNTIYF
V: TRBV6-6; length: 17; J: TRBJ1-1; D: NA; size: NA; DNA: TGTGCCAGCAGTCCCTCCGGGACACGGTCATGGGGGACTGAAGCTTTCTTT; CDR3: CASSPSGTRSWGTEAFF
V: TRBV19; length: 15; J: TRBJ1-5; D: TRBD1; size: NA; DNA: TGTGCCAGTAACCACAGGGGGCTACGGGATCAGCCCCAGCATTTT; CDR3: CASNHRGLRDQPQHF
V: TRBV6-5; length: 14; J: TRBJ1-2; D: TRBD1; size: NA; DNA: TGTGCCAGCAGCACCGGGGGACAGGACTATGGCTACACCTTC; CDR3: CASSTGGQDYGYTF
V: TRBV5-1; length: 17; J: TRBJ2-7; D: TRBD2; size: NA; DNA: TGCGCCAGCAGCAGGTTACTAGCGGGAGGGACCTTTTGGGAGCAGTACTTC; CDR3: CASSRLLAGGTFWEQYF
V: TRBV7-3; length: 17; J: TRBJ1-2; D: TRBD1; size: NA; DNA: TGTGCCAGCAGCCCAATAGGGACAGGTTACTTGGGTTCTGGCTACACCTTC; CDR3: CASSPIGTGYLGSGYTF
V: TRBV18; length: 12; J: TRBJ1-1; D: NA; size: NA; DNA: TGTGCCAGCTCAGATCTAGGCACTGAAGCTTTCTTT; CDR3: CASSDLGTEAFF
V: TRBV7-9; length: 14; J: TRBJ2-7; D: TRBD1; size: NA; DNA: TGTGCCAGCAGCCCCACAGGGGGCCCCTACGAGCAGTACTTC; CDR3: CASSPTGGPYEQYF
V: TRBV4-3; length: 14; J: TRBJ2-2; D: NA; size: once; DNA: TGCGCCAGCAGCCAAGGTCTAGCCGCCGGGGAGCTGTTTTTT; CDR3: CASSQGLAAGELFF
V: TRBV27; length: 15; J: TRBJ2-1; D: TRBD1; size: NA; DNA: TGTGCCAGCAGTACGGGACAGGCTGTGTGGAAGGAGCAGTTCTTC; CDR3: CASSTGQAVWKEQFF
V: TRBV11-2; length: 17; J: TRBJ2-3; D: NA; size: NA; DNA: TGTGCCAGCAGCTTAGATCTTAGACAGGGAGGTGCAGATACGCAGTATTTT; CDR3: CASSLDLRQGGADTQYF
V: TRBV19; length: 15; J: TRBJ2-3; D: NA; size: once; DNA: TGTGCCAGTAGTATGGGGGCCCGAAGCACAGATACGCAGTATTTT; CDR3: CASSMGARSTDTQYF
V: TRBV27; length: 16; J: TRBJ2-5; D: TRBD1; size: NA; DNA: TGTGCCAGCAGCCCCAGGGGGACAGGAAGAAAAGAGACCCAGTACTTC; CDR3: CASSPRGTGRKETQYF
V: TRBV5-6; length: 13; J: TRBJ2-1; D: NA; size: NA; DNA: TGTGCCAGCAGCAAAGACCGGGGCAATGAGCAGTTCTTC; CDR3: CASSKDRGNEQFF
V: TRBV28; length: 13; J: TRBJ1-1; D: NA; size: NA; DNA: TGTGCCAGCAGTTTGTTGGGGGGGCCTGAAGCTTTCTTT; CDR3: CASSLLGGPEAFF
V: TRBV4-1; length: 15; J: TRBJ1-3; D: NA; size: NA; DNA: TGCGCCAGCAGCCCTCAGGTCCTCTCTGGAAACACCATATATTTT; CDR3: CASSPQVLSGNTIYF
V: TRBV5-1; length: 15; J: TRBJ2-1; D: TRBD2; size: NA; DNA: TGCGCCAGCAGCTTGGCCGGCGGGAGCATAAATGAGCAGTTCTTC; CDR3: CASSLAGGSINEQFF
V: TRBV5-1; length: 15; J: TRBJ2-7; D: TRBD1; size: NA; DNA: TGCGCCAGCCGCGTGAACCGGGACAGGGACTACGAGCAGTACTTC; CDR3: CASRVNRDRDYEQYF
V: TRBV5-4; length: 14; J: TRBJ2-5; D: TRBD1; size: once; DNA: TGTGCCAGCAGCCCCTCAACAGGGGCAGCGACCCAGTACTTC; CDR3: CASSPSTGAATQYF
V: TRBV7-2; length: 15; J: TRBJ2-7; D: TRBD2; size: NA; DNA: TGTGCCAGCAGCTTAGGGCTAGCGGGAGGCTACGAGCAGTACTTC; CDR3: CASSLGLAGGYEQYF
V: TRBV15; length: 15; J: TRBJ2-1; D: TRBD2; size: NA; DNA: TGTGCCACCAGCAGAGAACGGGCGTCGGGGACTAGGGAGTTCTTC; CDR3: CATSRERASGTREFF
V: TRBV2; length: 13; J: TRBJ2-1; D: TRBD2; size: NA; DNA: TGTGCCAGACTAGCGGCAACCTACAATGAGCAGTTCTTC; CDR3: CARLAATYNEQFF
V: TRBV5-8; length: 13; J: TRBJ1-2; D: NA; size: NA; DNA: TGTGCCAGCATCCCCGGTCATGCGAAGGGCTACACCTTC; CDR3: CASIPGHAKGYTF
V: TRBV19; length: 17; J: TRBJ2-5; D: TRBD2; size: NA; DNA: TGTGCCAGTAGTATACGCGGGAGCGGGAGGATTGGGGGGACCCAGTACTTC; CDR3: CASSIRGSGRIGGTQYF
V: TRBV7-8; length: 17; J: TRBJ1-6; D: NA; size: NA; DNA: TGTGCCAGCAGCTCCGCCTGGGGGGGCCAGATGAATTCACCCCTCCACTTT; CDR3: CASSSAWGGQMNSPLHF
V: TRBV7-2; length: 15; J: TRBJ1-2; D: NA; size: NA; DNA: TGTGCCAGCAGCTTAAAGGCACTAACAACGGAGGGCTACACCTTC; CDR3: CASSLKALTTEGYTF
V: TRBV11-3; length: 15; J: TRBJ2-7; D: NA; size: NA; DNA: TGTGCCAGCAGCTTAGGAAACAATCCCGCCTACGAGCAGTACTTC; CDR3: CASSLGNNPAYEQYF